The 27 T cell receptor beta chains reported below all come from one sample, sequenced in a study of T cell repertoires in cytomegalovirus infection. TCRdb re-derived calls from the reads in MiXCR, one entry per CDR3 protein. The top ten clones hold under 7% of a sample with around 210,000 distinct CDR3 sequences, approximately 7% of them seen once. Material: PBMCs. Every receptor here comes from a human donor in good health (CMV status not recorded). Some clones in this sample may be carry-over from other donors' samples.

This clonotype has a count of ten or more. The V call is TRBV20-1, the J call TRBJ1-1; 11 nucleotides align to TRBD1. V lost 5 bases to trimming and J lost 5 bases; unmatched junction nucleotides: 16. CDR3 length: 17 residues. Germline lookup yields CDR1 DFQATT and CDR2 SNEGSKA (reference sequence). The CDR3 protein is CSAGRTGGRVSVTEAFF. The CDR3, as DNA: TGCAGTGCTGGAAGGACAGGGGGCCGAGTAAGCGTTACTGAAGCTTTCTTT.

This clonotype showed up many times. The chain has TRBV7-2 and TRBJ1-1, with D uncertain. Trimming removed 1 base from V and 1 base from J, with 10 bases in between. This CDR3 is 15 amino acids long. Germline lookup yields CDR1 SGHTA and CDR2 FQGNSA. In nucleotides, the CDR3 is TGTGCCAGCAGCTTAGATAACGCAGCGAACACTGAAGCTTTCTTT. The encoded protein is CASSLDNAANTEAFF.

The sample holds many counts of this clonotype. V is TRBV6-2 or TRBV6-3 and J is TRBJ1-1, with a tentative D call TRBD1 (6 bases). The CDR3 spans 14 residues. V shed 0 bases and J shed 6 bases, with 11 bases lying between them. Germline CDR1 and CDR2: MNHEY and SVGEGT. In DNA, the CDR3 is TGTGCCAGCAGTTACTCTGGGGGGCTGGCTGAAGCTTTCTTT. Residues: CASSYSGGLAEAFF.

This clonotype was detected many times. The DNA for the CDR3 is TGTGCCAGCAGCCCGACGGGGAAAAGAGAGACCCAGTACTTC. Encoded protein: CASSPTGKRETQYF. V is TRBV7-8 and J is TRBJ2-5; possible D gene TRBD2, 5 bases. This CDR3 spans 14 amino acids. Trimming took off 5 bases at V and 4 bases at J, with 14 bases between the two ends. Germline loops: CDR1 SGHVS, CDR2 FQNEAQ.

This clonotype has a count of ten or more. V usage is TRBV3-1 and J usage is TRBJ2-3; D uncertain. The V gene lost 1 base and the J gene lost 0 bases, with 14 bases spanning the gap. CDR1 and CDR2 from the germline V gene are LGHDT and YNNKEL (reference sequence). The CDR3 runs to 17 residues. For the CDR3, the DNA is TGTGCCAGCAGCCAAGGGTTTACCCGGCTTAGCACAGATACGCAGTATTTT. Translation gives CASSQGFTRLSTDTQYF.

Ten or more counts support this clonotype. The chain is built from TRBV7-9 and TRBJ1-1; 12 bases are a match to TRBD1. CDR3 length: 16 residues. Trimming took 5 bases from V and 5 from J; bases not matched to a gene: 9. Germline V gene sequence: CDR1 SEHNR, CDR2 FQNEAQ (reference sequence). In nucleotides, the CDR3 is TGTGCCAGCAGCCGACCGGGACAGGGGGCAGAGACTGAAGCTTTCTTT. As protein: CASSRPGQGAETEAFF.

This clonotype was picked up many times. The V gene is TRBV29-1, the J gene TRBJ1-2, with D maybe TRBD1 (6 bases). V lost 4 bases and J lost 2, with 11 bases in between. The germline gives CDR1 SQVTM, CDR2 ANQGSEA. The CDR3 spans 13 residues. CDR3 DNA sequence: TGCAGCGTTGGGGAGGGGGGGAACTATGGCTACACCTTC. Protein: CSVGEGGNYGYTF.

This clonotype was observed many times. The gene calls are TRBV9 and TRBJ2-7; D might be TRBD1 (6 bases). Germline CDR1 is SGDLS and CDR2 is YYNGEE. The CDR3 contains 14 residues. V was trimmed by 4 bases and J by 1 base, leaving 12 bases between them. This CDR3 is CASSSGVASYEQYF. Here the CDR3 DNA reads TGTGCCAGCAGCTCAGGGGTGGCGTCCTACGAGCAGTACTTC.

This clonotype was seen a handful of times. The gene calls are TRBV11-2 and TRBJ1-1; D possibly corresponds to TRBD1 (5 bases). The CDR3 contains 12 residues. CDR1 SGHAT and CDR2 FQNNGV come from the germline V gene. Trimming stripped 4 bases from V and 7 bases from J, with 10 bases between. Here the CDR3 reads CASSSQGYEAFF. As DNA, the CDR3 is TGTGCCAGCAGCTCCCAGGGCTATGAAGCTTTCTTT.

This clonotype was picked up many times. This chain links TRBV7-8 with TRBJ2-7; D is perhaps TRBD1 (7 bases). Germline values: CDR1 SGHVS, CDR2 FQNEAQ. Trimming stripped 1 base from V and 5 bases from J, with 12 bases between. The CDR3 runs to 14 residues. The CDR3 region is CASSLGGGGHEQYF. Written as DNA, the CDR3 is TGTGCCAGCAGCTTAGGAGGAGGGGGCCACGAGCAGTACTTC.

V and J are TRBV20-1 and TRBJ2-3, with 13 bases matching TRBD2. V lost 6 bases to trimming and J lost 4 bases; unmatched junction nucleotides: 4. This CDR3 region has 14 residues. CDR1 and CDR2 from the germline V gene are DFQATT and SNEGSKA (reference sequence). The CDR3 region has the DNA TGCAGTGCAAGACTAGCGGGGGGCCCAGATACGCAGTATTTT. Its translation is CSARLAGGPDTQYF.

This clonotype appeared a few times. The chain employs TRBV6-2 or TRBV6-3 and TRBJ2-5; D gene uncertain. This CDR3 comprises 14 residues. Trimming shortened V by 2 bases and J by 3 bases, and 10 bases separated the two germline ends. Germline V CDR1 and CDR2: MNHEY, SVGEGT. In nucleotides, the CDR3 is TGTGCCAGCAGTTACGACGGCAGAAAAGAGACCCAGTACTTC. It specifies CASSYDGRKETQYF.

As for this clonotype: This may be a read error, as it is one base from a much larger clone. CDR3 sequence (DNA): TGTGCCATCAGTTTTCTTACCGGGACGGTCTACAATGAGCAGTTCTTC. Translating it yields CAISFLTGTVYNEQFF. This chain joins TRBV10-3 and TRBJ2-1, with D possibly called TRBD1 or TRBD2 (5 bases each). The CDR3 is 16 amino acids. The V end was cut by 5 bases, the J end by 3 bases, with 17 bases between. In germline, CDR1 is ENHRY, CDR2 SYGVKD.

This clonotype was picked up many times. The rearrangement uses TRBV7-9 and TRBJ1-4, with D uncertain. The germline V gene encodes CDR1 SEHNR and CDR2 FQNEAQ (reference sequence). Trimming pared 5 bases from V and 0 bases from J, leaving 10 bases between. CDR3 size: 15 residues. CDR3 residues: CASSMTGSTNEKLFF. CDR3 bases: TGTGCCAGCAGCATGACCGGGTCAACTAATGAAAAACTGTTTTTT.

The chain has TRBV13 and TRBJ2-1, with 9 bases identical to TRBD2. Looked up from germline, CDR1 is PRHDT and CDR2 is FYEKMQ (reference sequence). This CDR3 is built from 14 residues. The trim removed 5 bases at V and 8 bases at J, leaving 7 bases unmatched. As DNA, the CDR3 is TGTGCCAGCAGCCTCGGGACTAGCTCCCATGAGCAGTTCTTC. Residues: CASSLGTSSHEQFF.

The sample holds many counts of this clonotype. The gene calls are TRBV7-9 and TRBJ1-1, with 7 positions matching TRBD1. Losses at the gene ends were 4 bases for V and 10 bases for J; bases not matched to a gene: 12. This CDR3 has 14 amino acids. The germline V gene has CDR1 SEHNR and CDR2 FQNEAQ (reference sequence). The CDR3 nucleotides are TGTGCCAGCAGCTCGGGGACAGTCGCTCAGGGAGCTTTCTTT. This gives the protein CASSSGTVAQGAFF.

This clonotype was picked up many times. The V and J genes are TRBV19 and TRBJ1-2; TRBD1 aligns across 8 bases. Germline V gives CDR1 LNHDA, CDR2 SQIVND (reference sequence). The CDR3 spans 13 residues. V lost 7 bases to trimming and J lost 7 bases; unmatched junction nucleotides: 8. In DNA form, the CDR3 reads TGTGCCAGTAACCCCTTAACAGGGGGTGGCTACACCTTC. This translates into CASNPLTGGGYTF.

There are many counts of this clonotype. At one end, the junction sequence differs from germline, possibly due to a read error. V gene TRBV7-7 combines with J gene TRBJ2-5; either TRBD1 or TRBD2 may fit D (5 bases each). The CDR3 is 14 amino acids. CDR1 and CDR2 (germline): SSHAT, FNYEAQ (reference sequence). In DNA, the CDR3 is TGTGCTAGCAGCGCAGTGGGGGTCTCAGAGACCCAGTACTTC. It yields the protein CASSAVGVSETQYF.

This clonotype has ten or more counts. V gene TRBV12-3 or TRBV12-4 combines with J gene TRBJ1-5; D is unclear. Trimming cost V 1 base and J 4 bases, with 14 bases left between them. This CDR3 has 16 amino acids. The DNA for the CDR3 is TGTGCCAGCAGTTTAGGGCAGAGGTATAGTAATCAGCCCCAGCATTTT. Translation: CASSLGQRYSNQPQHF.

In this sample, this clonotype turned up many times. This chain connects TRBV20-1 to TRBJ1-1; D possibly corresponds to TRBD1 (5 bases). V gave up 0 bases and J gave up 1 base, with 18 bases separating them. Germline CDR1 DFQATT, CDR2 SNEGSKA (reference sequence). The CDR3 is 17 residues long. CDR3 region: CSARDGGANTGNTEAFF. Here the CDR3 DNA reads TGCAGTGCTAGAGATGGAGGGGCAAATACAGGGAACACTGAAGCTTTCTTT.

The chain is built from TRBV29-1 and TRBJ1-2, with D unresolved. In germline, CDR1 is SQVTM, CDR2 ANQGSEA. V was trimmed by 4 bases and J by 4 bases, leaving 7 bases between them. The CDR3 is made up of 11 amino acids. The CDR3 sequence is CSVGSLYGYTF. The CDR3, as DNA: TGCAGCGTTGGCAGCCTCTATGGCTACACCTTC.

This clonotype occurred many times. The J gene is TRBJ1-4, the V gene TRBV7-2; TRBD1 is a possible D gene (6 bases). V lost 4 bases and J 0 bases, leaving 12 bases between the germline ends. The CDR3 runs 16 residues. Germline V gene sequence: CDR1 SGHTA, CDR2 FQGNSA. The CDR3 loop is CASSSRSGATNEKLFF. CDR3 DNA: TGTGCCAGCAGCTCCCGATCAGGGGCAACTAATGAAAAACTGTTTTTT.

This clonotype was observed at least ten times. The chain couples TRBV19 to TRBJ1-5, with 10 bases aligning to TRBD1. Trimming at V came to 5 bases and at J to 5 bases, leaving 12 bases not matched to a gene. The CDR3 sequence is 17 residues long. Germline values: CDR1 LNHDA, CDR2 SQIVND (reference sequence). CDR3 in amino acids: CASSPHTLGQGYQPQHF. The CDR3 coding sequence is TGTGCCAGTAGTCCTCATACCTTGGGACAGGGGTATCAGCCCCAGCATTTT. Supplemented by reference TRBV19 and TRBJ1-5, the full variable domain reads DGGITQSPKYLFRKEGQNVTLSCEQNLNHDAMYWYRQDPGQGLRLIYYSQIVNDFQKGDIAEGYSVSREKKESFPLTVTSAQKNPTAFYLCASSPHTLGQGYQPQHFGDGTRLSIL.

Ten or more counts support this clonotype. The chain links TRBV20-1 to TRBJ1-5; D unresolved. The CDR3 totals 11 residues. The germline V gene has CDR1 DFQATT and CDR2 SNEGSKA (reference sequence). Between the trimmed V and J ends, which lost 1 base and 9 bases, there was a span of 7 bases. DNA for the CDR3: TGCAGTGCTAGAGGTCTCCGGCCCCAGCATTTT. Translation: CSARGLRPQHF.

This clonotype has ten or more counts. The chain recombines TRBV10-3 with TRBJ1-4; D is perhaps TRBD1 (6 bases). Trimming cost V 3 bases and J 8 bases, with 13 bases left between them. The CDR3 has 14 residues. Germline CDR1 is ENHRY and CDR2 is SYGVKD. CDR3 nucleotide sequence: TGTGCCATCAGTGAAGGCAGGGGAGGAGAAAAACTGTTTTTT. This gives the protein CAISEGRGGEKLFF.

This clonotype was seen repeatedly, ten times or more. V usage is TRBV3-1 and J usage is TRBJ2-1; TRBD2 is a possible D gene (7 bases). This CDR3 spans 18 amino acids. V was trimmed by 3 bases and J by 1 base, leaving 19 bases between them. Germline CDR1 is LGHDT and CDR2 is YNNKEL (reference sequence). The CDR3 spells CASSQGIGRGASYNEQFF. DNA of the CDR3: TGTGCCAGCAGCCAGGGGATAGGACGGGGGGCGTCCTACAATGAGCAGTTCTTC.

CDR3: CASNPQRATYEQYF. The CDR3 DNA sequence: TGTGCCAGCAATCCCCAGCGGGCGACCTACGAGCAGTACTTC. V is TRBV2 and J is TRBJ2-7, with a possible D match to TRBD2 (6 bases). V dropped 7 bases and J dropped 2 bases, with 15 bases sitting between them. Germline V gene sequence: CDR1 SNHLY, CDR2 FYNNEI. CDR3 length: 14 amino acids.